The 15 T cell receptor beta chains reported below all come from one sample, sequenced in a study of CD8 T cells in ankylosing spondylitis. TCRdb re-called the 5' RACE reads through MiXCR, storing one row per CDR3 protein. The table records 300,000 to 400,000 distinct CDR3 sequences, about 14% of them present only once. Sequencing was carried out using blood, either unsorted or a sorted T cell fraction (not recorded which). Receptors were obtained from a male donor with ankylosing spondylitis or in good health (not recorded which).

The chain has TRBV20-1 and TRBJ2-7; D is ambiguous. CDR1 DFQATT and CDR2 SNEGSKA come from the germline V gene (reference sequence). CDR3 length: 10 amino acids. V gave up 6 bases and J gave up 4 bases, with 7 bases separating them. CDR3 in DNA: TGCAGTGCCAGCCGGTACGAGCAGTACTTC. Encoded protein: CSASRYEQYF.

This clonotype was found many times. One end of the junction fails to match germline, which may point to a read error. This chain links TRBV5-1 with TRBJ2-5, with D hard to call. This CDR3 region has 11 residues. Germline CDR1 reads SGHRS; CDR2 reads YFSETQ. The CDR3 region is CASSFRETQYF. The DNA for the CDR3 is TGTGCCAGCAGTTTCAGAGAGACCCAGTACTTC.

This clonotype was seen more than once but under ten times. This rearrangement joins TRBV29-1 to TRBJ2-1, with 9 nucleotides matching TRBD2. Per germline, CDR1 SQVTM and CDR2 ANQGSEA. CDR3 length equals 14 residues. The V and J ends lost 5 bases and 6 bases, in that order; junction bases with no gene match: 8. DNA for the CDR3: TGCAGCGTTCGATCAGCGGGAGGAAGCAATGAGCAGTTCTTC. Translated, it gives CSVRSAGGSNEQFF.

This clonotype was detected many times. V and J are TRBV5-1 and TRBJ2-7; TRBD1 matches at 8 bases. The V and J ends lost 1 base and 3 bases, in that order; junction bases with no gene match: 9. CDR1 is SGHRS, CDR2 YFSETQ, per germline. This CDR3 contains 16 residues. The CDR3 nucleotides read TGCGCCAGCAGCTTGTGGGGACAGGTGAAATACTACGAGCAGTACTTC. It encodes CASSLWGQVKYYEQYF.

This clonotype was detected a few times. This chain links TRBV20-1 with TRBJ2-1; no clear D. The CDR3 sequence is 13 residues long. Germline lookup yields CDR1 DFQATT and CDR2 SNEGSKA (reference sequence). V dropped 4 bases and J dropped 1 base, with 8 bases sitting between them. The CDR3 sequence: CSAKTVSYNEQFF. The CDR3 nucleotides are TGCAGTGCTAAGACGGTGTCCTACAATGAGCAGTTCTTC.

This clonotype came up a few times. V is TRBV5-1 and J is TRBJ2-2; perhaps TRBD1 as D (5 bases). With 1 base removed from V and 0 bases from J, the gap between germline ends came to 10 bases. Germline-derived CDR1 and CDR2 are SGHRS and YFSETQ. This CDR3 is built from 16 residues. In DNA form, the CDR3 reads TGCGCCAGCAGCTTGTATTCCAGGGCGAACACCGGGGAGCTGTTTTTT. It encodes CASSLYSRANTGELFF.

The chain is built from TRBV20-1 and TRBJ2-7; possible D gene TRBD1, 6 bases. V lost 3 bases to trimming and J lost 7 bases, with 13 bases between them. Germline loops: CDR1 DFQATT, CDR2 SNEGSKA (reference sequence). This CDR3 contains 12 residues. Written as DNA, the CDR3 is TGCAGTGCTAGGGGGGCCTCTCAGGAGCAGTACTTC. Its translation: CSARGASQEQYF.

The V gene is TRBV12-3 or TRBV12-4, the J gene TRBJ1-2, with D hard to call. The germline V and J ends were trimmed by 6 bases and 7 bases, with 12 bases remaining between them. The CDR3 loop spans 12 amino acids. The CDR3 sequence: CASSPGEGGYTF. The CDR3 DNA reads TGTGCCAGCAGCCCTGGGGAGGGTGGCTACACCTTC.

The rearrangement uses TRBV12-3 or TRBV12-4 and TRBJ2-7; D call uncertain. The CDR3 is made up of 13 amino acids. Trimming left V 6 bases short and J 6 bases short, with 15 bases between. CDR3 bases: TGTGCCAGCAGCCCCATGCGGCTCGGCGAGCAGTACTTC. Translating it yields CASSPMRLGEQYF.

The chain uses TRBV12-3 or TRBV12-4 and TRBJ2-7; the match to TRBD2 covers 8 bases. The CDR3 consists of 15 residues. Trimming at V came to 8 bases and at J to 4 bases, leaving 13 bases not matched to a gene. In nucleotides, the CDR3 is TGTGCCAGCGGAAATGTACGGAGCGGGAGTTACGAGCAGTACTTC. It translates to CASGNVRSGSYEQYF.

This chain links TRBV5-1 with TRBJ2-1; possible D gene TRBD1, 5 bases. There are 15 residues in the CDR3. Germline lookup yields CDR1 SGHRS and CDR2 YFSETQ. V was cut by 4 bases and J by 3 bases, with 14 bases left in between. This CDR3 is CASSPPLTVYNEQFF. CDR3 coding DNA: TGCGCCAGCAGCCCACCCTTGACAGTCTACAATGAGCAGTTCTTC.

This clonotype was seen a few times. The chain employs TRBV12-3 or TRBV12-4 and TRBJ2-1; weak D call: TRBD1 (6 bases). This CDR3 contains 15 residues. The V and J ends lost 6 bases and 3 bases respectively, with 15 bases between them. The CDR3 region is CASRPRTANYNEQFF. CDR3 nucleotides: TGTGCCAGCAGACCTAGGACAGCTAACTACAATGAGCAGTTCTTC.

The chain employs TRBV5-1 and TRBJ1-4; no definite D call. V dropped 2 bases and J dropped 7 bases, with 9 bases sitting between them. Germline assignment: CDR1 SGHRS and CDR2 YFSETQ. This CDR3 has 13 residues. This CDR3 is CASSFSRGEKLFF. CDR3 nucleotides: TGCGCCAGCAGCTTCTCCCGGGGTGAAAAACTGTTTTTT.

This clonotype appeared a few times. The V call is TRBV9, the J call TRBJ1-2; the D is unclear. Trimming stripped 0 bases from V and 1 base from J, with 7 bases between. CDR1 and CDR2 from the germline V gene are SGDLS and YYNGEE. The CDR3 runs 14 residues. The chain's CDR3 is CASSVEAINYGYTF. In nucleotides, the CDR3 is TGTGCCAGCAGCGTAGAGGCGATTAACTATGGCTACACCTTC.

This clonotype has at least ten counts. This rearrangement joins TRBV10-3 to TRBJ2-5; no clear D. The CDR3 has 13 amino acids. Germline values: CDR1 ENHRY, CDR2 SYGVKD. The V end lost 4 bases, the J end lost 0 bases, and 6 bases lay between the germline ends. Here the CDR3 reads CAISVSYQETQYF. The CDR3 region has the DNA TGTGCCATCAGTGTATCGTACCAAGAGACCCAGTACTTC.